Listed here is a single T cell receptor beta chain. Its antigen remains undetermined. Because the CDR3's place on the DNA is in doubt, the DNA is left out and the CDR3 is given as listed by TCRdb. The CDR3 runs 20 residues from the cysteine to the phenylalanine. CDR1 SQVTM and CDR2 ANQGSEA are derived from the germline V gene. Graves' hyperthyroidism was defined as stable when no progression to ophthalmopathy occurred over 18 months of follow-up. Hyperthyroidism patients were aged 18 to 65 years and newly diagnosed, with disease duration of less than 2 months. Any patient with an uncontrolled infection, another autoimmune disease, pregnancy or lactation was excluded. Diagnoses were based on clinical symptoms, serum thyroxine and TRAb, thyroid ultrasound and orbital computed tomography. Trizol reagent was used to extract total RNA, and RNA quality was then checked on an Agilent 2100 Bioanalyzer. The data belong to a study of T cells in Graves' hyperthyroidism and ophthalmopathy (dated by TCRdb to between 2017 and 2020). Regarding the study in general: TCR V-J signatures able to tell the groups apart were searched for in a discovery cohort of 90 to 100 patients, of whom 43 had Graves' ophthalmopathy and about 60 had stable Graves' hyperthyroidism. Prospective prediction of ophthalmopathy was tested in an independent validation cohort consisting of some 18 hyperthyroidism patients and over 15 patients who later progressed to ophthalmopathy. For training and testing, the 100 or so patients in the discovery cohort were randomly divided in a 7:3 ratio. Following sampling, methimazole starting at 30 mg daily was given to hyperthyroidism patients, and high-dose intravenous methylprednisolone was given to ophthalmopathy patients. Thyroid tissue and blood T-cell repertoires from several Graves' hyperthyroidism patients were also compared in the study. TCR Vbeta CDR3 sequencing of 120 to 150 peripheral blood samples (about 45 ophthalmopathy, 75 hyperthyroidism and around 17 progressor patients) is reported in the paper.

Amplification of TCR beta CDR3 regions was carried out from RNA transcripts. For the first round of RT-PCR on the TCR CDR3, the HTBI primer set was used together with the Qiagen OneStep RT-PCR kit. The libraries were constructed in a second round of multiplex PCR and then size-selected and purified. Libraries were sequenced paired-end with 100 bp reads on an Illumina HiSeq2000. Processing in the source paper ran as follows. Raw data were processed with SOAPnuke, discarding reads with adapters, uncalled bases, mean Phred below 15, or no exact constant-primer or identifier match. COPE v1.2.5 was used to merge high-quality paired reads, and clonotypes were defined as unique nucleotide sequences. MiTCR v1.1 was used to align the clonotypes against IMGT TRBV, TRBD and TRBJ reference segments. Analysis was restricted to V-J combinations with a frequency above 0.0001, which covered roughly 99% of repertoires. The TCS score was defined as the ratio of F50 (clonal expansion) to E x V (chaos), calculated using BLOSUM62-based TCRdist between CDR3 peptides within each V-J. Welch's t-statistics and random forest reduced 500 to 550 V-J features to roughly 13, which were used in a naive Bayes classifier (R e1071). The Morisita-Horn index was used to measure how similar the thyroid and blood repertoires were. Through fastp at Q25 and MiXCR, TCRdb rebuilt clones from the public reads, retaining in-frame beta chains. Duplicate CDR3 protein sequences are folded into a single record with the most common DNA and genes. Here the V and J calls rest on TCRdb's processing, not on the authors' analysis. This sample has a few hundred thousand distinct CDR3 sequences in its table, and around 45% of those were observed once. Clones ranked in the top ten supply roughly 7.7% of the sample.

Overall results and qualifications from the work: During validation, the model predicted progression to ophthalmopathy a median of around 6 months ahead of onset, with around 65% sensitivity and more than 72% specificity. Most expanded thyroid clonotypes (frequency above 0.001) were also detected in blood, a finding suggesting that blood repertoires may reflect thyroid immune responses. Sample size was not statistically predetermined, and investigators were not blinded to group allocation. Ophthalmopathy was separated from stable hyperthyroidism by a 13 V-J signature model, with approximately 85% sensitivity and just over 81% specificity obtained in cross-validation and 80%/75% obtained in testing.

The receptor comes from a woman younger than 30 with Graves' hyperthyroidism. The sequence joins TRBV29-1 to TRBJ1-2. The source material was peripheral blood or thyroid tissue (not recorded which). The CDR3 region reads CSALSGSTDTQYFGYYGYTF.